These 30 T cell receptor beta chains originate from one sample sequenced in a study of CD8 T cells in Susac syndrome. With random hexamers, reverse transcription was performed on about 0.5 to 1 ug of RNA. TCRdb called the immunoSEQ multiplex PCR reads again in MiXCR, with one record for every CDR3 protein. Of approximately 94,000 distinct CDR3 sequences detected, about 96% appear once; the ten largest clones hold 0.25% to 0.35%. Sequenced material: CD8+ T cells from PBMCs. The receptors shown here come from a human donor with Susac syndrome.

The chain couples TRBV20-1 to TRBJ2-7; 11 bases fit TRBD2. The CDR3 loop spans 15 amino acids. The V gene's germline CDR1 is DFQATT and CDR2 SNEGSKA (reference sequence). The trim removed 0 bases at V and 0 bases at J, leaving 1 base unmatched. In nucleotides, the CDR3 is TGCAGTGCTAGAGAAACTAGCGGGAGCTCCTACGAGCAGTACTTC. Residues: CSARETSGSSYEQYF.

The chain uses TRBV29-1 and TRBJ1-1; no firm D call. Germline V gene data show CDR1 as SQVTM and CDR2 as ANQGSEA. Trimming took 4 bases from V and 6 from J, leaving 9 bases between them. This CDR3 region has 11 residues. The CDR3 protein is CSVGGLAEAFF. In DNA, the CDR3 is TGCAGCGTTGGGGGTTTGGCTGAAGCTTTCTTT.

The chain has TRBV24-1 and TRBJ2-2, with a weak D call TRBD1 (7 bases). Trimming took off 7 bases at V and 5 bases at J, with 10 bases between the two ends. This CDR3 has 13 amino acids. Germline CDR1 reads KGHDR; CDR2 reads SFDVKD. CDR3 bases: TGTGCCACCAGGGAGGGGGCTACCGGGGAGCTGTTTTTT. Translating it yields CATREGATGELFF.

The CDR3 coding sequence is TGCGCCAGCACCATCCTAGCGGGAGGCCCCGACTCCTACGAGCAGTACTTC. Translated: CASTILAGGPDSYEQYF. This chain joins TRBV4-1 and TRBJ2-7; TRBD2 agrees at 11 bases. The germline V gene has CDR1 MGHRA and CDR2 YSYEKL. V was clipped by 7 bases and J by 0 bases; unmatched bases: 11. The CDR3 runs 17 residues.

V gene TRBV11-3 combines with J gene TRBJ2-3, with no clear D. V was pared by 0 bases and J by 4 bases, with 8 bases between. The V gene's germline CDR1 is SGHNT and CDR2 YENEEA. The CDR3 has 14 amino acids. As DNA, the CDR3 is TGTGCCAGCAGCTTAGATCACCTTTCAGATACGCAGTATTTT. It encodes CASSLDHLSDTQYF.

This chain joins TRBV5-1 and TRBJ1-1, with TRBD1 as a possible D gene (5 bases). Per the germline V gene, CDR1 is SGHRS and CDR2 is YFSETQ. V shed 4 bases and J shed 4 bases, with 14 bases lying between them. This CDR3 has 14 amino acids. CDR3 residues: CASSVRRGVTEAFF. In DNA, the CDR3 is TGCGCCAGCAGCGTAAGAAGGGGTGTCACTGAAGCTTTCTTT.

This clonotype was recorded once. The rearrangement links TRBV20-1 to TRBJ2-4; D perhaps matches TRBD2 (5 bases). The germline V and J ends were trimmed by 6 bases and 8 bases, with 14 bases remaining between them. CDR1 is DFQATT and CDR2 is SNEGSKA in the germline V gene (reference sequence). The CDR3 extends over 12 amino acids. CDR3 nucleotide sequence: TGCAGTGCCGGTCTTTGGGGAGACATTCAGTACTTC. Protein sequence: CSAGLWGDIQYF.

The sample holds one count of this clonotype. V and J are TRBV6-5 and TRBJ1-1, with D perhaps TRBD1 (5 bases). The CDR3 sequence is 14 residues long. V was cut by 5 bases and J by 1 base, with 11 bases left in between. CDR1 and CDR2 (germline): MNHEY, SVGAGI. CDR3 in amino acids: CASSTNRRNTEAFF. CDR3 coding DNA: TGTGCCAGCAGTACTAACAGGAGGAACACTGAAGCTTTCTTT.

This sequence joins TRBV15 and TRBJ1-2; D call uncertain. Germline V lookup: CDR1 LNHNV, CDR2 YYDKDF (reference sequence). V lost 1 base and J lost 4, with 16 bases in between. This CDR3 region has 16 residues. This chain's CDR3 is CATSRAATIPGYGYTF. CDR3 nucleotides: TGTGCCACCAGCAGAGCGGCCACCATACCTGGCTATGGCTACACCTTC.

Here the CDR3 reads CASSVEGQVVAGANVLTF. Here the CDR3 DNA reads TGTGCCAGCAGCGTAGAGGGACAGGTGGTGGCTGGGGCCAACGTCCTGACTTTC. The J gene is TRBJ2-6, the V gene TRBV9; 8 bases align to TRBD1. V dropped 0 bases and J dropped 2; count of bases not matched to a gene: 7. The CDR3 is 18 residues long. Germline CDR1 and CDR2: SGDLS and YYNGEE.

The V call is TRBV5-1, the J call TRBJ2-7, with D possibly being TRBD1 or TRBD2 (5 bases each). Trimming left V 4 bases short and J 3 bases short, with 17 bases between. The length of the CDR3 is 15 residues. Germline lookup yields CDR1 SGHRS and CDR2 YFSETQ. The CDR3 DNA reads as TGCGCCAGCAGCCAGGGAGCGACCCTGGGCTACGAGCAGTACTTC. Translated, it gives CASSQGATLGYEQYF.

J is TRBJ1-1 and V is TRBV4-1; TRBD1 agrees at 11 bases. Germline V CDR1 and CDR2: MGHRA, YSYEKL. This CDR3 is 16 amino acids long. J gave up 1 base and V 4 bases, and 5 bases lay outside the gene matches. The CDR3 DNA follows: TGCGCCAGCAGCCCCGGGACAGGGGGTAGGAACACTGAAGCTTTCTTT. Translating gives CASSPGTGGRNTEAFF.

The chain is built from TRBV20-1 and TRBJ2-7; D ambiguous. The V gene lost 3 bases and the J gene lost 2 bases, with 14 bases spanning the gap. This CDR3 comprises 14 residues. In germline, CDR1 is DFQATT, CDR2 SNEGSKA (reference sequence). The CDR3 region is CSASRSHEPYEQYF. CDR3 coding DNA: TGCAGTGCTAGTCGTTCCCACGAGCCCTACGAGCAGTACTTC.

The CDR3 here is CASSFYRLSHEQFF. Here the CDR3 DNA reads TGTGCCAGCAGCTTCTATCGTCTTAGCCATGAGCAGTTCTTC. This chain uses TRBV13 with TRBJ2-1; no firm D call. This CDR3 comprises 14 residues. Between the trimmed V and J ends, which lost 3 bases and 8 bases, there was a span of 14 bases. The germline gives CDR1 PRHDT, CDR2 FYEKMQ (reference sequence).

The chain joins TRBV6-2 or TRBV6-3 to TRBJ1-2; possibly TRBD1 for D (5 bases). Trimming removed 2 bases at V and 7 bases at J, with 11 bases between. CDR1 MNHEY and CDR2 SVGEGT come from the germline V gene. The CDR3 contains 13 residues. CDR3 nucleotide sequence: TGTGCCAGCAGTTACGAGCCAAGGGGTGGCTACACCTTC. It translates to CASSYEPRGGYTF.

This clonotype was seen a single time. The chain employs TRBV29-1 and TRBJ2-7, with 8 nucleotides matching TRBD1. The CDR3 is 14 residues long. Germline trimming cut 6 bases from V and 4 bases from J; bases unmatched to any gene: 11. CDR1 and CDR2 from the germline V gene are SQVTM and ANQGSEA. CDR3 bases: TGCAGCGTGGGTCAGGGGGCTACGGAATACGAGCAGTACTTC. This gives the protein CSVGQGATEYEQYF.

The genes are TRBV10-3 and TRBJ2-7; 9 bases align to TRBD1. The CDR3 is 15 amino acids. Trimming cost V 6 bases and J 6 bases; bases outside gene matches: 12. Germline V lookup: CDR1 ENHRY, CDR2 SYGVKD. CDR3 in amino acids: CAISLGTGQGREQYF. CDR3 nucleotide sequence: TGTGCCATCAGCCTCGGGACAGGGCAAGGGCGCGAGCAGTACTTC.

The genes are TRBV7-6 and TRBJ2-1, with a weak D call TRBD2 (5 bases). This CDR3 has 13 residues. The germline CDR1 and CDR2 sequences are SGHVS and FNYEAQ. Trimming cost V 5 bases and J 8 bases, with 13 bases left between them. CDR3 coding DNA: TGTGCCAGCAGCCCATCGCATAGCGATGAGCAGTTCTTC. It yields the protein CASSPSHSDEQFF.

The V gene is TRBV6-2 or TRBV6-3, the J gene TRBJ2-7; 13 bases map to TRBD2. Germline assignment: CDR1 MNHEY and CDR2 SVGEGT. J lost 3 bases, V lost 6 bases, and 11 bases had no gene match. This CDR3 comprises 17 residues. The CDR3, as DNA: TGTGCCAGCAGCGAAACTCCGGGACTAGCGGGGATCTACGAGCAGTACTTC. This translates into CASSETPGLAGIYEQYF.

This clonotype was counted a single time. This sequence joins TRBV4-1 and TRBJ2-3; TRBD2 agrees at 10 bases. Per germline, CDR1 MGHRA and CDR2 YSYEKL. The CDR3 extends over 16 amino acids. V trimming: 1 base; J trimming: 6 bases; junction bases outside the gene matches: 7. Here the CDR3 DNA reads TGCGCCAGCAGCCAAGGCCCTAGCGGGGGCGAGGATACGCAGTATTTT. This encodes CASSQGPSGGEDTQYF.

The chain carries TRBV3-1 and TRBJ1-5; D is undetermined. CDR3 length: 16 residues. Germline CDR1 reads LGHDT; CDR2 reads YNNKEL (reference sequence). Trimming shortened V by 0 bases and J by 6 bases, and 15 bases separated the two germline ends. CDR3 protein: CASSQDWARGIQPQHF. The CDR3 DNA reads as TGTGCCAGCAGCCAAGATTGGGCCCGAGGGATTCAGCCCCAGCATTTT.

V gene TRBV9 combines with J gene TRBJ2-7, with D uncertain. CDR1 SGDLS and CDR2 YYNGEE come from the germline V gene. The ends were cut back, 7 bases at V and 0 bases at J, with 11 bases in the middle. The CDR3 has 13 amino acids. The CDR3 protein is CASGEDNSYEQYF. For the CDR3, the DNA is TGTGCCAGCGGGGAAGACAACTCCTACGAGCAGTACTTC. The variable domain in full, with the rest retrieved from reference TRBV9 and TRBJ2-7, is DSGVTQTPKHLITATGQRVTLRCSPRSGDLSVYWYQQSLDQGLQFLIQYYNGEERAKGNILERFSAQQFPDLHSELNLSSLELGDSALYFCASGEDNSYEQYFGPGTRLTVT.

V gene TRBV20-1 combines with J gene TRBJ2-6, with TRBD2 as a possible D gene (5 bases). The CDR3 runs to 14 residues. The germline CDR1 and CDR2 sequences are DFQATT and SNEGSKA (reference sequence). With 4 bases removed from V and 0 bases from J, the gap between germline ends came to 7 bases. DNA for the CDR3: TGCAGTGCTAACGGGAACTCTGGGGCCAACGTCCTGACTTTC. Its translation: CSANGNSGANVLTF.

The chain links TRBV29-1 to TRBJ1-1, with D uncertain. This CDR3 has 12 residues. Germline V gives CDR1 SQVTM, CDR2 ANQGSEA. Trimming removed 4 bases from V and 4 bases from J, with 10 bases in between. The CDR3 sequence: CSVVKPSTEAFF. The CDR3 coding sequence is TGCAGCGTTGTCAAACCCTCCACTGAAGCTTTCTTT.

V and J are TRBV9 and TRBJ1-4; unclear D gene. Germline CDR1 and CDR2: SGDLS and YYNGEE. The CDR3 runs to 12 residues. V dropped 3 bases and J dropped 12 bases, with 12 bases sitting between them. The CDR3 DNA is TGTGCCAGCAGCGCCATGCCTGGTGAACTGTTTTTT. Its protein is CASSAMPGELFF.

The rearrangement joins TRBV19 to TRBJ2-1; D remains unclear. V was clipped by 7 bases and J by 8 bases, with 15 bases between them. The CDR3 has 13 amino acids. From germline, CDR1 is LNHDA and CDR2 SQIVND (reference sequence). The CDR3 DNA is TGTGCCAGTACCCCCCGCGAGGCTGATGAGCAGTTCTTC. Protein product: CASTPREADEQFF.

V usage is TRBV20-1 and J usage is TRBJ2-7; 12 bases match TRBD2. This CDR3 contains 14 residues. Trimming cost V 1 base and J 6 bases; bases outside gene matches: 4. The germline gives CDR1 DFQATT, CDR2 SNEGSKA (reference sequence). The CDR3 region has the DNA TGCAGTGCTAGAGGACTAGCGGGAGCCCTCGAGCAGTACTTC. It is translated as CSARGLAGALEQYF.

This clonotype appeared once. V and J are TRBV9 and TRBJ1-1; D ambiguous. This CDR3 has 14 amino acids. In germline, CDR1 is SGDLS, CDR2 YYNGEE. The V end was cut by 2 bases, the J end by 1 base, with 9 bases between. CDR3 DNA: TGTGCCAGCAGCGTCGGCCCCACGAACACTGAAGCTTTCTTT. The encoded protein is CASSVGPTNTEAFF.

This clonotype came up once. One end of the junction fails to match germline, which may point to a read error. The rearrangement uses TRBV14 and TRBJ1-2; D not certain. Germline CDR1 and CDR2: SGHDN and FVKESK. The CDR3 has 13 residues. This CDR3 is CASSQGSFYGCTF. DNA of the CDR3: TGTGCCAGCAGCCAAGGGTCCTTCTATGGCTGCACCTTC.

The chain links TRBV12-3 or TRBV12-4 to TRBJ2-1; D possibly matches TRBD1 or TRBD2 (5 bases each). CDR3 length equals 15 residues. Trimming removed 6 bases at V and 9 bases at J, with 21 bases between. CDR3 nucleotides: TGTGCCAGCAGCTTCCATCGGGAAGGGGTGGGTGAGCAGTTCTTC. It specifies CASSFHREGVGEQFF.